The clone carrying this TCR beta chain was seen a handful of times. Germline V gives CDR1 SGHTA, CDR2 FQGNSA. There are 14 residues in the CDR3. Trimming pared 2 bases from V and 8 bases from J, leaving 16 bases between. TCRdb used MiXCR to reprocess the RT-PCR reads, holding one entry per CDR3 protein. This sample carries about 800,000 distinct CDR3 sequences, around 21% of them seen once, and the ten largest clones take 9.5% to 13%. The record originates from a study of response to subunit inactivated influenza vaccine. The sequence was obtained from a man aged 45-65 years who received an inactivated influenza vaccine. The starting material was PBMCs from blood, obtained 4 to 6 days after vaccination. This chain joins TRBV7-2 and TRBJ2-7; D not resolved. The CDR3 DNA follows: TGTGCCAGCAGCTTATTATCCCAAGGTGGGCAGCAGTACTTC. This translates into CASSLLSQGGQQYF.